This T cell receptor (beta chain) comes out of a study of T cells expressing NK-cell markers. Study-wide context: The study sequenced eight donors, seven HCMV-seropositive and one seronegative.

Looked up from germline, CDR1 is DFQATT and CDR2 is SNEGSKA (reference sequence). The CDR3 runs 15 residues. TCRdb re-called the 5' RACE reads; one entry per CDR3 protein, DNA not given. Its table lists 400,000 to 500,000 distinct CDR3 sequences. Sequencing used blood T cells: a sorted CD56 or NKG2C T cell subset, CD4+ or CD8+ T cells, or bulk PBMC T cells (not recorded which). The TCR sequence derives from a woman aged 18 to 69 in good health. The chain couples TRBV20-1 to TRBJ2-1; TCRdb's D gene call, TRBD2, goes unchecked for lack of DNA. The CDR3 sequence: CSARDPLPKDNEQFF.